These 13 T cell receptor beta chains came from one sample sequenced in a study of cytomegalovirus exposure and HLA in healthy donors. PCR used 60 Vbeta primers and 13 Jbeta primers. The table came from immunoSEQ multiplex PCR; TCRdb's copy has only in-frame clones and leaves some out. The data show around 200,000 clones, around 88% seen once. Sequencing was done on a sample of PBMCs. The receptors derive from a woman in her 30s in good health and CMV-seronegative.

This chain's CDR3 is CASSPGLAGVYNEQFF. In DNA, the CDR3 is TGCGCCAGCAGCCCCGGACTAGCGGGAGTCTACAATGAGCAGTTCTTC. V usage is TRBV4-1 and J usage is TRBJ2-1; 13 bases match TRBD2. This CDR3 spans 16 amino acids. V shed 4 bases and J 3 bases; nucleotides not matched to a gene: 3. The germline CDR1 and CDR2 sequences are MGHRA and YSYEKL.

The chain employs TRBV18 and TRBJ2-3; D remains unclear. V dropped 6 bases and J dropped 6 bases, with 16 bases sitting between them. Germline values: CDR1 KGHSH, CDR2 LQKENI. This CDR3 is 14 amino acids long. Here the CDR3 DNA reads TGTGCCAGCTCGCTGAGCCTCTATGCGGATACGCAGTATTTT. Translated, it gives CASSLSLYADTQYF.

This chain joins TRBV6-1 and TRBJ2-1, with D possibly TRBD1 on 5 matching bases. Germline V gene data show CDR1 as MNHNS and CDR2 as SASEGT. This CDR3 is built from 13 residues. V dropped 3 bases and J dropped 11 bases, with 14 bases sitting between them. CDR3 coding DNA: TGTGCCAGCAGTGAGAACCAGGGTTCTCAGCAGTTCTTC. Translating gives CASSENQGSQQFF.

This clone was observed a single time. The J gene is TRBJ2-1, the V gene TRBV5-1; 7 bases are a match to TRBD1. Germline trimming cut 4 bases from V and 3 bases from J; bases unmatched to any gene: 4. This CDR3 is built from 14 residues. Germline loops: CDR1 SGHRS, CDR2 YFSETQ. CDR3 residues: CASSHGTVYNEQFF. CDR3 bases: TGCGCCAGCAGCCACGGGACAGTCTACAATGAGCAGTTCTTC.

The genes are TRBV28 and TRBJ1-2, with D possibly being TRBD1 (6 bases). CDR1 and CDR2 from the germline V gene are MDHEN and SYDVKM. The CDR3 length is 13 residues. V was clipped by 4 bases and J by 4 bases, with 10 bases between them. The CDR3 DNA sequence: TGTGCCAGCAGTTCTACAGGGTTCTATGGCTACACCTTC. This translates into CASSSTGFYGYTF.

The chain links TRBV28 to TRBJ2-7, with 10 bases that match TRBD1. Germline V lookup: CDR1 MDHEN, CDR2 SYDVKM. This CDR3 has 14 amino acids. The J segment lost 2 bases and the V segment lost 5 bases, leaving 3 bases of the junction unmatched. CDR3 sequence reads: CASSTGTGAYEQYF. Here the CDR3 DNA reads TGTGCCAGCAGTACCGGGACAGGGGCCTACGAGCAGTACTTC.

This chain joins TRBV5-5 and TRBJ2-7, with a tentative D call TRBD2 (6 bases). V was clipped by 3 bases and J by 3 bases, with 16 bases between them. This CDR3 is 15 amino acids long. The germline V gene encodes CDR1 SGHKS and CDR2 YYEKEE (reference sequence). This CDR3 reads CASSSRAGRNYEQYF. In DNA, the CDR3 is TGTGCCAGCAGCTCTAGGGCAGGGAGGAACTACGAGCAGTACTTC.

CDR3 loop: CASSDPSGSTPSTDTQYF. CDR3 DNA: TGCGCCAGCAGCGATCCTAGCGGTAGTACCCCTAGCACAGATACGCAGTATTTT. V and J are TRBV5-1 and TRBJ2-3; 7 nucleotides align to TRBD2. V dropped 4 bases and J dropped 0; count of bases not matched to a gene: 14. The CDR3 consists of 18 residues. Looked up from germline, CDR1 is SGHRS and CDR2 is YFSETQ.

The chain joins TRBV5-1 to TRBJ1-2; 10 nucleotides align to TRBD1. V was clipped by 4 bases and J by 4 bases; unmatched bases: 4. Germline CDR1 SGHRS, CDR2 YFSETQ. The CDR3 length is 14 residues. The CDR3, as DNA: TGCGCCAGCAGCCCTCGGACAGGGGGCTATGGCTACACCTTC. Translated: CASSPRTGGYGYTF.

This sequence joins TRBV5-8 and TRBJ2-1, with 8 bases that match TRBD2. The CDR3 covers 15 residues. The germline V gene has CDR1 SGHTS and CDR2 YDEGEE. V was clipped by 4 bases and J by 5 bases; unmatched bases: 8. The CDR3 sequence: CASSRRGGIDNEQFF. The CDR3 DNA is TGTGCCAGCAGCCGCCGGGGGGGCATAGACAATGAGCAGTTCTTC. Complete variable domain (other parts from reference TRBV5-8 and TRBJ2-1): EAGVTQSPTHLIKTRGQQATLRCSPISGHTSVYWYQQALGLGLQFLLWYDEGEERNRGNFPPRFSGRQFPNYSSELNVNALELEDSALYLCASSRRGGIDNEQFFGPGTRLTVL.

The CDR3 nucleotides read TGTGCCAGCAGTTTACCCTCAGGGTTGGAAAAACTGTTTTTT. It yields the protein CASSLPSGLEKLFF. The chain combines TRBV7-2 with TRBJ1-4; tentatively, D is TRBD1 (5 bases). The germline CDR1 and CDR2 sequences are SGHTA and FQGNSA. The V and J ends lost 6 bases and 8 bases respectively, with 16 bases between them. The CDR3 extends over 14 amino acids.

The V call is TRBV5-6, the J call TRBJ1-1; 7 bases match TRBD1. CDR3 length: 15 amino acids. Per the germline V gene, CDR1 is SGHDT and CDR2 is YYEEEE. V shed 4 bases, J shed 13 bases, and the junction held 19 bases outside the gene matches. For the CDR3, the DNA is TGTGCCAGCAGCCTTGTGTGGGCAAGGGGGCCAGGGGATTTCTTT. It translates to CASSLVWARGPGDFF.

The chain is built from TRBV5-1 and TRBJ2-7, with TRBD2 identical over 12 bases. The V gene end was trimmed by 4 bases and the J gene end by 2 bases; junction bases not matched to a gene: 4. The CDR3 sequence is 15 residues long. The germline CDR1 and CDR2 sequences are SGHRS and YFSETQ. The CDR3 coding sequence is TGCGCCAGCAGCGGACTAGCGGGGCAGGCCTACGAGCAGTACTTC. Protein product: CASSGLAGQAYEQYF.